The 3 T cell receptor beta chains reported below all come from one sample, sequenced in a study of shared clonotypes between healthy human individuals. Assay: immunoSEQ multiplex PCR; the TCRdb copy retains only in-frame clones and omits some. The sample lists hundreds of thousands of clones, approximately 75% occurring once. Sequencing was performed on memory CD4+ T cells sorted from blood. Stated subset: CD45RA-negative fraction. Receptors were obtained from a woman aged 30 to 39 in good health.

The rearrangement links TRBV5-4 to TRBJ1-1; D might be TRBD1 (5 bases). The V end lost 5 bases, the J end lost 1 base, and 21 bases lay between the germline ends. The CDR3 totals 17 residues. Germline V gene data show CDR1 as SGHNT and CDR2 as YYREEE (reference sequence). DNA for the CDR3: TGTGCCAGCAGATCCGTTACTTGGAGGGGTGGGAACACTGAAGCTTTCTTT. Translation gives CASRSVTWRGGNTEAFF. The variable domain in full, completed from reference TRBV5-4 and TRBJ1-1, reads ETGVTQSPTHLIKTRGQQVTLRCSSQSGHNTVSWYQQALGQGPQFIFQYYREEENGRGNFPPRFSGLQFPNYSSELNVNALELDDSALYLCASRSVTWRGGNTEAFFGQGTRLTVV.

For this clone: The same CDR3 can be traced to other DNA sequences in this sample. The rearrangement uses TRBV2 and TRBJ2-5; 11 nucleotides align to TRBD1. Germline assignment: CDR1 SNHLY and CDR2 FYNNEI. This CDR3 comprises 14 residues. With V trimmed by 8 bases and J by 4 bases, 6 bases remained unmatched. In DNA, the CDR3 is TGTGCCAGCTCCAGGACAGGGGGCCGAGAGACCCAGTACTTC. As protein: CASSRTGGRETQYF.

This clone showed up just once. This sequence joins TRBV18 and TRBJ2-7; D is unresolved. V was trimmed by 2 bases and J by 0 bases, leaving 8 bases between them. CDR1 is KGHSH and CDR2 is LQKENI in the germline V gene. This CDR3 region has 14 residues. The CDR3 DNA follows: TGTGCCAGCTCACCAGACTTTAGCTCCTACGAGCAGTACTTC. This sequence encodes CASSPDFSSYEQYF.